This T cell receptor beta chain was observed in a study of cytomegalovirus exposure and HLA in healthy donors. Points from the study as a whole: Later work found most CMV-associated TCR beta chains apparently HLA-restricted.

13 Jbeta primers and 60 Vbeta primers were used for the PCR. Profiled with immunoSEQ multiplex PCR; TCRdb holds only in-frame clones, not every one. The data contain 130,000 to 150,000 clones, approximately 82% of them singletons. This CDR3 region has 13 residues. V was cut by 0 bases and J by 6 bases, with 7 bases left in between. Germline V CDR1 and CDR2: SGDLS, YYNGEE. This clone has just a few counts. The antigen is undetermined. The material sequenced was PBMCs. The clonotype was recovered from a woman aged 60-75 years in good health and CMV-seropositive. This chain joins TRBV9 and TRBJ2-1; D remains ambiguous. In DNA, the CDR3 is TGTGCCAGCAGCGTAGCCCCCCTCAATGAGCAGTTCTTC. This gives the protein CASSVAPLNEQFF.